Detailed here is one T cell receptor (beta chain). Its antigen remains unknown. This CDR3 comprises 14 residues. Looked up from germline, CDR1 is SGHRS and CDR2 is YFSETQ. The V end lost 2 bases, the J end lost 8 bases, and 13 bases lay between the germline ends. Sequencing used immunoSEQ multiplex PCR; TCRdb keeps in-frame clones, though not all of them. The profile shows around 140,000 clones, 85% to 90% of them singletons. These data originate in a study of T cell responses to AZD1222 COVID-19 vaccine. About the research overall: Samples with a second dose at about 4 or about 12 weeks were pooled together. General study results and limits: The study identified only a handful of AZD1222 recipients as seropositive at baseline. Clonal diversity was possibly underestimated; the donors were predominantly white British and more often female.

The chain links TRBV5-1 to TRBJ2-2; no firm D call. Sequenced here: peripheral blood, sampled on day 0 of AZD1222 vaccination. The receptor's source is an adult in good health. In nucleotides, the CDR3 is TGCGCCAGCAGCTTCGGGCCGGAGTTAGGGGAGCTGTTTTTT. Translating it yields CASSFGPELGELFF.